The rows below give T cell receptor beta chains drawn from one sample of a study of blood T cell repertoires in COVID-19. Produced via immunoSEQ multiplex PCR; TCRdb's table is partial and in-frame only. The sample lists 150,000 to 200,000 clones; approximately 80% were seen once. The material sequenced was PBMCs or T cells enriched from blood (not recorded which). The receptors originated from a woman aged 45 to 65 who had recovered from COVID-19. Each CDR3 is given with its conserved first and last residue. The D gene is left open where the match is weak. Size is stated for part of the rows, as once, few or many counts, or as a class when the clone is expanded.

v_gene	abundance	j_gene	d_gene	CDR3aa	CDR3nt
TRBV2	.	TRBJ1-1	.	CATTRRVITEAFF	TGTGCCACCACCCGACGGGTAATCACTGAAGCTTTCTTT
TRBV3-1/TRBV3-2	.	TRBJ1-6	TRBD1	CASSQGTEGSPLHF	TGTGCCAGCAGCCAGGGGACAGAGGGTTCACCCCTCCACTTT
TRBV24-1	.	TRBJ1-1	.	CATRDRSDTEAFF	TGTGCCACCAGAGACAGGTCCGACACTGAAGCTTTCTTT
TRBV20-1	.	TRBJ2-5	.	CSASGSLLRETQYF	TGCAGTGCTAGTGGGTCTTTGTTGAGAGAGACCCAGTACTTC
TRBV18	.	TRBJ1-4	.	CASSPLGGQDEKLFF	TGTGCCAGCTCACCACTCGGGGGGCAGGATGAAAAACTGTTTTTT
TRBV2	.	TRBJ2-5	TRBD1	CASSFQGAQETQYF	TGTGCCAGCAGCTTTCAGGGGGCGCAGGAGACCCAGTACTTC
TRBV11-2	.	TRBJ2-5	TRBD2	CASSRLAGGETQYF	TGTGCCAGCAGCCGACTAGCGGGGGGAGAGACCCAGTACTTC
TRBV13	.	TRBJ1-2	TRBD1	CASSLTGTAYGYTF	TGTGCCAGCAGCTTGACTGGGACAGCCTATGGCTACACCTTC
TRBV11-2	.	TRBJ2-1	TRBD2	CASSLGGFGLADYNEQFF	TGTGCCAGCAGCCTAGGCGGTTTTGGCCTAGCGGACTACAATGAGCAGTTCTTC
TRBV28	.	TRBJ2-7	.	CASSGEGLYEQYF	TGTGCCAGCAGTGGAGAGGGTCTCTACGAGCAGTACTTC
TRBV29-1	.	TRBJ2-3	.	CSVERGAPDTQYF	TGCAGCGTTGAACGGGGGGCCCCAGATACGCAGTATTTT
TRBV18	.	TRBJ2-7	TRBD1	CASSPDRGAREQYF	TGTGCCAGCTCACCGGACAGGGGGGCGCGCGAGCAGTACTTC
TRBV5-4	.	TRBJ1-4	.	CASSLQGGANEKLFF	TGTGCCAGCAGCTTGCAAGGGGGAGCTAATGAAAAACTGTTTTTT
TRBV28	.	TRBJ1-5	.	CASSSYRALGNQPQHF	TGTGCCAGCAGTTCGTACAGAGCCTTAGGCAATCAGCCCCAGCATTTT
TRBV10-3	.	TRBJ1-4	.	CAISGGQPQNEKLFF	TGTGCCATCAGTGGGGGCCAGCCGCAAAATGAAAAACTGTTTTTT
TRBV18	.	TRBJ2-1	TRBD2	CASSPRGLAGALNNEQFF	TGTGCCAGCTCACCACGGGGACTAGCGGGAGCGTTGAACAATGAGCAGTTCTTC
TRBV2	few	TRBJ1-6	.	CASSEQTGFNSPLHF	TGTGCCAGCAGTGAACAGACAGGATTTAATTCACCCCTCCACTTT
TRBV4-3	.	TRBJ1-5	TRBD1	CASSPGTGGQPQHF	TGCGCCAGCAGCCCGGGGACAGGGGGCCAGCCCCAGCATTTT
TRBV3-1/TRBV3-2	.	TRBJ1-6	.	CASSRGTGNSPLHF	TGTGCCAGCAGCCGCGGGACGGGCAATTCACCCCTCCACTTT
TRBV6-2/TRBV6-3	.	TRBJ2-5	.	CASSLTAGPQETQYF	TGTGCCAGCAGCCTTACAGCGGGTCCCCAAGAGACCCAGTACTTC
TRBV7-9	few	TRBJ1-4	.	CASSLAQGQGEKLFF	TGTGCCAGCAGCTTAGCGCAAGGTCAGGGTGAAAAACTGTTTTTT
TRBV7-3	.	TRBJ2-3	.	CASSEIGSLTDTQYF	TGTGCCAGCAGCGAAATCGGGAGCCTCACAGATACGCAGTATTTT
TRBV11-2	.	TRBJ1-2	TRBD1	CASSPGQGVNYGYTF	TGTGCCAGCAGCCCGGGACAGGGGGTGAACTATGGCTACACCTTC
TRBV10-2	.	TRBJ2-7	TRBD2	CASSDPGLAGHSSYEQYF	TGCGCCAGCAGTGATCCGGGACTAGCCGGTCACAGCTCCTACGAGCAGTACTTC
TRBV19	.	TRBJ2-3	TRBD2	CASASRQRGPTDTQYF	TGTGCCAGTGCGTCCAGGCAGCGGGGGCCCACAGATACGCAGTATTTT
TRBV5-6	.	TRBJ2-1	.	CASSLGEYNEQFF	TGTGCCAGCAGCTTGGGGGAGTACAATGAGCAGTTCTTC
TRBV2	.	TRBJ2-7	TRBD1	CASSRGQGAYEQYF	TGTGCCAGCAGTCGCGGACAGGGAGCCTACGAGCAGTACTTC
TRBV6-6	few	TRBJ1-1	TRBD1	CASSRQGYTEAFF	TGTGCCAGCAGCAGACAGGGATACACTGAAGCTTTCTTT
TRBV23-1	once	TRBJ2-7	TRBD1	CASRWTGDYEQYF	TGCGCCAGCAGATGGACAGGGGACTACGAGCAGTACTTC